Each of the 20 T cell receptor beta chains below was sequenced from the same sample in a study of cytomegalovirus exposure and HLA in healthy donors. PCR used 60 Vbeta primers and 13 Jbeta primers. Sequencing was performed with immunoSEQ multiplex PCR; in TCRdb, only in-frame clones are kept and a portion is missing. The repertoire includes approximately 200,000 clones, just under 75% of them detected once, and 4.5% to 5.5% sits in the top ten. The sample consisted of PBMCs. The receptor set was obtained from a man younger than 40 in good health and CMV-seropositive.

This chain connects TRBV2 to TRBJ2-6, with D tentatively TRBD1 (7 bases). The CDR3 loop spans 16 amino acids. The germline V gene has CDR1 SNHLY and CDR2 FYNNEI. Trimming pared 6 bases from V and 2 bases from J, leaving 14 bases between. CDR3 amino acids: CASRFQGGAGANVLTF. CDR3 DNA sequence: TGTGCCAGCAGATTTCAGGGGGGAGCTGGGGCCAACGTCCTGACTTTC.

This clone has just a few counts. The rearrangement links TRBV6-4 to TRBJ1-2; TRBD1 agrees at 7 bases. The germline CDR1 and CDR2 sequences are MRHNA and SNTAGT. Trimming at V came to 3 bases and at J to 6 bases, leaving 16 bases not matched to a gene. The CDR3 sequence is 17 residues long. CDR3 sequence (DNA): TGTGCCAGCAGTGAGGGGCCAGGGGGAACGAGCCTGGATGGCTACACCTTC. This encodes CASSEGPGGTSLDGYTF.

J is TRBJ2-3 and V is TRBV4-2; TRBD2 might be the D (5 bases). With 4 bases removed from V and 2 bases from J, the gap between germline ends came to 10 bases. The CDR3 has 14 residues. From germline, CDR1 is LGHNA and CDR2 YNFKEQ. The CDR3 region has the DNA TGTGCCAGCAGCCGACTACGGGACACAGATACGCAGTATTTT. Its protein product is CASSRLRDTDTQYF.

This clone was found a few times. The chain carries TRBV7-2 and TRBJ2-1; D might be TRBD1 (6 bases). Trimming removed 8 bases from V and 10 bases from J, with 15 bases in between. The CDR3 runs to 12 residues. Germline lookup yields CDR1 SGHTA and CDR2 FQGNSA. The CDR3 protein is CASGQPLGEQFF. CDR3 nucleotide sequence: TGTGCCAGCGGACAGCCACTCGGAGAGCAGTTCTTC.

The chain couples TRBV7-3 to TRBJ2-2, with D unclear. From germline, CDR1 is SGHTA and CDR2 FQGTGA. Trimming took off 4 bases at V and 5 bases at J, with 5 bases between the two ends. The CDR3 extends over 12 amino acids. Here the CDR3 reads CASSSNTGELFF. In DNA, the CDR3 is TGTGCCAGCAGCTCTAATACCGGGGAGCTGTTTTTT.

The CDR3 coding sequence is TGTGCCAGCAGTTACTCGCCCACTAGGGTGCATACGCAGTATTTT. Protein: CASSYSPTRVHTQYF. J is TRBJ2-3 and V is TRBV6-5, with TRBD2 as a possible D gene (5 bases). Trimming took off 0 bases at V and 7 bases at J, with 14 bases between the two ends. Germline V CDR1 and CDR2: MNHEY, SVGAGI. The CDR3 is 15 residues long.

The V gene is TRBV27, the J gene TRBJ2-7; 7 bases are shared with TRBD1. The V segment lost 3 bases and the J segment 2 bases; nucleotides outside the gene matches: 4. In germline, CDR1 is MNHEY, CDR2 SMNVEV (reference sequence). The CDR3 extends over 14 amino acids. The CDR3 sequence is CASSFAQGAYEQYF. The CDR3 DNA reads TGTGCCAGCAGTTTCGCCCAGGGGGCCTACGAGCAGTACTTC.

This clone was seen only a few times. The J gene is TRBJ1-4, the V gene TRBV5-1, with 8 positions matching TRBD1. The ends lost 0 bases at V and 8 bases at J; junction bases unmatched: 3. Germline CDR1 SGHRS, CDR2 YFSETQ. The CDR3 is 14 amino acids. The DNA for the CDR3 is TGCGCCAGCAGCTTGGGACAGGGGAAGGAAAAACTGTTTTTT. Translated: CASSLGQGKEKLFF.

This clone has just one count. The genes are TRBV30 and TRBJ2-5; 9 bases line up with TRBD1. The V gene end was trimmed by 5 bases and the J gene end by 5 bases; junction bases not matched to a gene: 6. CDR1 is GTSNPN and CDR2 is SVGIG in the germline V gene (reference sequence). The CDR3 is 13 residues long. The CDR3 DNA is TGTGCCTGGGCTATCGACAGGGGGGAGACCCAGTACTTC. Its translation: CAWAIDRGETQYF.

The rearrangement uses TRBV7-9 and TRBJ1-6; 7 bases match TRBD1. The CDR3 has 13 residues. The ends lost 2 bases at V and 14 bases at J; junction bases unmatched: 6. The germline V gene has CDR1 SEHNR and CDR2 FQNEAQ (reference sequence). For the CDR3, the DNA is TGTGCCAGCAGCTTACCAGCGCAGGGGGCCCTCCACTTT. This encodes CASSLPAQGALHF.

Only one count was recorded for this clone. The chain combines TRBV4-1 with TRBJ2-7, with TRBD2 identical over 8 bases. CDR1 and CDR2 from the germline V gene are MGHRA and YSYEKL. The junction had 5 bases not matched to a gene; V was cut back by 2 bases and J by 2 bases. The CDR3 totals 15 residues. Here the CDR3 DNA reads TGCGCCAGCAGCCAATCTAGCGGGTTGACCTACGAGCAGTACTTC. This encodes CASSQSSGLTYEQYF.

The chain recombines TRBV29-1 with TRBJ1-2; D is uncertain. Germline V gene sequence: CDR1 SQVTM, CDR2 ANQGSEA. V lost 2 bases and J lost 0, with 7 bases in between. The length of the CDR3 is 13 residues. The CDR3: CSVEQVTNYGYTF. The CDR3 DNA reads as TGCAGCGTTGAACAGGTCACTAACTATGGCTACACCTTC.

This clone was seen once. CDR3 amino acids: CASSVASPLSSDTQYF. The CDR3 DNA reads TGTGCCAGCAGCGTAGCCTCCCCCCTTTCTTCAGATACGCAGTATTTT. The chain joins TRBV9 to TRBJ2-3, with D unresolved. Per the germline V gene, CDR1 is SGDLS and CDR2 is YYNGEE. The V gene lost 0 bases and the J gene lost 4 bases, with 15 bases spanning the gap. The CDR3 runs to 16 residues. The whole variable domain, remainder taken from reference TRBV9 and TRBJ2-3, is DSGVTQTPKHLITATGQRVTLRCSPRSGDLSVYWYQQSLDQGLQFLIQYYNGEERAKGNILERFSAQQFPDLHSELNLSSLELGDSALYFCASSVASPLSSDTQYFGPGTRLTVL.

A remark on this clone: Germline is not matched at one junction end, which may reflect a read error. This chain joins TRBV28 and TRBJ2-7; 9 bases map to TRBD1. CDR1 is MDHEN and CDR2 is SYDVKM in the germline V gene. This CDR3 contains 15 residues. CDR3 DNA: TGTGCCGGCAGTTCTCAAGAGGGACAGGGAAGCGAGCAGTACTTC. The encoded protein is CAGSSQEGQGSEQYF. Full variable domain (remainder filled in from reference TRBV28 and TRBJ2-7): DVKVTQSSRYLVKRTGEKVFLECVQDMDHENMFWYRQDPGLGLRLIYFSYDVKMKEKGDIPEGYSVSREKKERFSLILESASTNQTSMYLCAGSSQEGQGSEQYFGPGTRLTVT.

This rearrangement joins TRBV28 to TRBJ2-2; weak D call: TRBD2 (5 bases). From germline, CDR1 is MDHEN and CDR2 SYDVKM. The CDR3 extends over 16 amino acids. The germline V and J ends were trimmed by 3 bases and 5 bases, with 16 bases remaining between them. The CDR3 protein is CASSLYSARRTGELFF. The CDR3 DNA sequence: TGTGCCAGCAGTTTGTATAGCGCGAGAAGAACCGGGGAGCTGTTTTTT.

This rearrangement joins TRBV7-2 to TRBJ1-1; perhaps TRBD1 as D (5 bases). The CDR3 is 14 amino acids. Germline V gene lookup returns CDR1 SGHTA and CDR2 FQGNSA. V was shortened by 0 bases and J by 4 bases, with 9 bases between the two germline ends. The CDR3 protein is CASSLAGGGTEAFF. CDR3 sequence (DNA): TGTGCCAGCAGCTTAGCCGGGGGGGGCACTGAAGCTTTCTTT.

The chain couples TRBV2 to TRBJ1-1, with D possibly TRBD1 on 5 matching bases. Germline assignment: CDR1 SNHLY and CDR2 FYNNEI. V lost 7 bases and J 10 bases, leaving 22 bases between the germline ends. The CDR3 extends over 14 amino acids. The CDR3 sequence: CASKRGRNPGGAFF. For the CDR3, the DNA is TGTGCCAGCAAGAGGGGACGAAACCCCGGGGGAGCTTTCTTT. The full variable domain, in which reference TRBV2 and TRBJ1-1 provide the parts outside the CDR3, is EPEVTQTPSHQVTQMGQEVILRCVPISNHLYFYWYRQILGQKVEFLVSFYNNEISEKSEIFDDQFSVERPDGSNFTLKIRSTKLEDSAMYFCASKRGRNPGGAFFGQGTRLTVV.

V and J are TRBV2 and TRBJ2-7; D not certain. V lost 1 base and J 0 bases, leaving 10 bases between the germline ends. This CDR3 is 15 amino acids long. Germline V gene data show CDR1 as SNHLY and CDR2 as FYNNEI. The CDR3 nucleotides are TGTGCCAGCAGTGAAGGGCGGAGAAGCTCCTACGAGCAGTACTTC. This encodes CASSEGRRSSYEQYF.

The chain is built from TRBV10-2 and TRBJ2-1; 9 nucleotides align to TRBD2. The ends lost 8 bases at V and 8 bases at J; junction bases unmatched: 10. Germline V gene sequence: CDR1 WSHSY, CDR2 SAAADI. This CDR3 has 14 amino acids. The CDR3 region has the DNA TGCGCCAGCGGACGGGCTAGCGGGGTCGATGAGCAGTTCTTC. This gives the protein CASGRASGVDEQFF.

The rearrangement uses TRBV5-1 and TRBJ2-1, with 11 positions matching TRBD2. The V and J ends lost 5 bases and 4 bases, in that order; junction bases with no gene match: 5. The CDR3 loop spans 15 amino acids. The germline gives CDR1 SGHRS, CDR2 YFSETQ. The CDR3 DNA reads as TGCGCCAGCAGACTAGCGGGGGTGGAGTACAATGAGCAGTTCTTC. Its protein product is CASRLAGVEYNEQFF. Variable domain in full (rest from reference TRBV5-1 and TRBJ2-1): KAGVTQTPRYLIKTRGQQVTLSCSPISGHRSVSWYQQTPGQGLQFLFEYFSETQRNKGNFPGRFSGRQFSNSRSEMNVSTLELGDSALYLCASRLAGVEYNEQFFGPGTRLTVL.